Listed below are T cell receptor beta chains from one sample, sequenced in a study of T cell clonotyping in hematopoietic cell transplantation. Method: immunoSEQ multiplex PCR; TCRdb's copy keeps in-frame clones and lacks some. The table shows approximately 42,000 clones, with about 85% occurring only once. The sequences come from peripheral blood mononuclear cells, collected before stem cell transplant. The receptor source for this set is a man aged 55-75 years with acute myeloid leukemia. Some clones in this sample may be carry-over from other donors' samples. The CDR3 runs from the conserved cysteine through the conserved F or W. Each record gives: V gene, clone size, CDR3 protein. Some rows mark clone size as missing; the rest say once, few, many or name a class of expanded clone.

TRBV5-6 NA CASSLLGLEGYTF
TRBV6-1 NA CATATGQGSYNEQFF
TRBV7-6 NA CASSQAAGSYNEQFF
TRBV20-1 NA CSASAGSSRRF
TRBV27 NA CASKGRANYGYTF
TRBV30 NA CAWDSGQEQYF
TRBV4-2 NA CASSQDRGDGYTF
TRBV7-9 once CASTFRGYEQYF
TRBV9 NA CASSAGGGGETQYF
TRBV11-3 NA CASSLGTEPNYGYTF
TRBV20-1 once CSAGLTDTQYF